A selection of T cell receptor beta chains follows, all from one sample in a study of CD8 T cells in Susac syndrome. TCRdb reanalysed the immunoSEQ multiplex PCR reads using MiXCR and keeps one entry per CDR3 protein. The sample yields 250,000 to 350,000 distinct CDR3 sequences, 92% seen once. Specimen: CD4+ T cells from PBMCs. These receptors came from a human donor with multiple sclerosis. The CDR3 runs from the conserved cysteine through the conserved F or W. A D gene is named only where the DNA matches it firmly. Clone size is not always given. Where it is, it says once, few, many or a class for expanded clones.

NA	NA	TRBV30	TRBJ1-2	TGTGCCTGGAGGGGGGCAGAGAACTATGGCTACACCTTC	CAWRGAENYGYTF
NA	NA	TRBV30	TRBJ1-1	TGTGCCTGGAGTGTTGCGAGGGGCACTGAAGCTTTCTTT	CAWSVARGTEAFF
NA	NA	TRBV18	TRBJ1-2	TGTGCCAGCTCACCTCTAGGGAATCCTAACTATGGCTACACCTTC	CASSPLGNPNYGYTF
NA	TRBD2	TRBV2	TRBJ2-1	TGTGCCAGCGGGAGGGCCGACCCCAATGAGCAGTTCTTC	CASGRADPNEQFF
NA	NA	TRBV18	TRBJ2-6	TGTGCCAGCTCCCGGGGATCTCCCGGGGCCAACGTCCTGACTTTC	CASSRGSPGANVLTF
NA	NA	TRBV27	TRBJ2-3	TGTGCCAGTTCCTCAACAGGGATTACGCCAGATACGCAGTATTTT	CASSSTGITPDTQYF
NA	NA	TRBV6-1	TRBJ2-1	TGTGCCAGCAGTGAAGCTCAGCGGGCCTACAATGAGCAGTTCTTC	CASSEAQRAYNEQFF
NA	NA	TRBV7-2	TRBJ2-5	TGTGCCAGCAGCTTAGTTGGGTCGCTCCCCCAAGAGACCCAGTACTTC	CASSLVGSLPQETQYF
NA	NA	TRBV2	TRBJ1-2	TGTGCCAGCAGGTTGAACTATGGCTACACCTTC	CASRLNYGYTF
NA	TRBD1	TRBV5-1	TRBJ2-7	TGCGCCAGCAGCTCCCGCGGACAGGGATACTACGAGCAGTACTTC	CASSSRGQGYYEQYF
NA	TRBD2	TRBV24-1	TRBJ2-7	TGTGCCACCCTTAATCCGTTAGCGGGAGTCAGCTTCTACGAGCAGTACTTC	CATLNPLAGVSFYEQYF
NA	NA	TRBV7-9	TRBJ1-2	TGTGCCAGCACCTCCCAGGGCGGCGACTATGGCTACACCTTC	CASTSQGGDYGYTF
NA	TRBD1	TRBV7-9	TRBJ2-1	TGTGCCAGCAGCTTAGGCGGGACAGGGGGCGTTGAGCAGTTCTTC	CASSLGGTGGVEQFF
NA	NA	TRBV4-3	TRBJ2-3	TGCGCCAGCAGCCCTGGGGGCCGTCATAGCACAGATACGCAGTATTTT	CASSPGGRHSTDTQYF
NA	NA	TRBV7-9	TRBJ2-5	TGTGCCAGCAGCCCCTCCCCCAAGTATAGTTTGGGGGAGACCCAGTACTTC	CASSPSPKYSLGETQYF
NA	NA	TRBV4-3	TRBJ1-1	TGCGCCAGCAGCCAATGGTCGGGGGTAGCTGATACTGAAGCTTTCTTT	CASSQWSGVADTEAFF
NA	NA	TRBV2	TRBJ1-4	TGTGCCAGCAGATTATCCGGGACTTCGAGTGAAAAACTGTTTTTT	CASRLSGTSSEKLFF
NA	NA	TRBV24-1	TRBJ2-5	TGTGCCACCAGTGATTTCGGCGGAAACCAAGAGACCCAGTACTTC	CATSDFGGNQETQYF
NA	TRBD2	TRBV12-3/TRBV12-4	TRBJ2-5	TGTGCCAGCAGTTTCCGGTCTAGCGGCGAGACCCAGTACTTC	CASSFRSSGETQYF
NA	NA	TRBV30	TRBJ2-5	TGTGCCTGGAGTGTAGAGCACGAAGAGACCCAGTACTTC	CAWSVEHEETQYF
NA	TRBD2	TRBV11-2	TRBJ2-6	TGTGCCAGCAGCTCAAAAGGGGAATGGACTAGTTCGTCTGGGGCCAACGTCCTGACTTTC	CASSSKGEWTSSSGANVLTF
NA	NA	TRBV12-3/TRBV12-4	TRBJ2-7	TGTGCCAGCAGCCCCGGGTTGGGGGTGGGTTCCTACGAGCAGTACTTC	CASSPGLGVGSYEQYF
NA	NA	TRBV10-1	TRBJ1-6	TGCGCCAGCGTCAATATGGGGAGCTCCTATAATTCACCCCTCCACTTT	CASVNMGSSYNSPLHF
NA	NA	TRBV29-1	TRBJ2-1	TGCAGCGTAGCCCAGGAGACTCACAATGAGCAGTTCTTC	CSVAQETHNEQFF
NA	NA	TRBV7-2	TRBJ1-2	TGTGCCAGCAGCCCCGTCCCCGCTAGCTACACCTTC	CASSPVPASYTF
NA	NA	TRBV7-2	TRBJ2-3	TGTGCCAGCAGCCGATTCGGAGCAGCTAGCACAGATACGCAGTATTTT	CASSRFGAASTDTQYF
NA	TRBD1	TRBV12-3/TRBV12-4	TRBJ1-5	TGTGCCAGCAGGAGAGCCGGGACAGGGAATCAGCCCCAGCATTTT	CASRRAGTGNQPQHF
NA	NA	TRBV30	TRBJ1-1	TGTGCCTGGGATTCTGGCCCAGCGGTCACTGAAGCTTTCTTT	CAWDSGPAVTEAFF
NA	NA	TRBV30	TRBJ2-2	TGTGCCTGGGGACAGCTGAACACCGGGGAGCTGTTTTTT	CAWGQLNTGELFF
NA	TRBD2	TRBV20-1	TRBJ2-7	TGCAGTGCGTCCCTGGCTAGCGGGAGTCTCTACGAGCAGTACTTC	CSASLASGSLYEQYF
NA	TRBD2	TRBV19	TRBJ2-3	TGTGCCAGTAGTATAAGTAGGCTAGCGGGGGCCGTTGCCACAGATACGCAGTATTTT	CASSISRLAGAVATDTQYF
NA	TRBD2	TRBV19	TRBJ2-3	TGTGCCAGTAGTATGGTTGCCGGGGGGGCAGATACGCAGTATTTT	CASSMVAGGADTQYF
NA	NA	TRBV5-1	TRBJ1-6	TGCGCCAGCAGCTTGGTAGGCAGTAGAGAAGGAAATTCACCCCTCCACTTT	CASSLVGSREGNSPLHF
NA	TRBD2	TRBV20-1	TRBJ2-1	TGCAGTGCTCCCCGGGAGGGGGTTGGCAATGAGCAGTTCTTC	CSAPREGVGNEQFF
once	NA	TRBV7-2	TRBJ1-2	TGTGCCAGCAGCCCGGCCACAGGGCGATATGGCTACACCTTC	CASSPATGRYGYTF
NA	TRBD1	TRBV7-9	TRBJ1-5	TGTGCCAGCAGCTCGAGGACAGGAGCTAGCAATCAGCCCCAGCATTTT	CASSSRTGASNQPQHF
NA	NA	TRBV30	TRBJ2-1	TGTGCCTGGAGTGTAATGCGGATGGGCAATGAGCAGTTCTTC	CAWSVMRMGNEQFF
NA	NA	TRBV5-4	TRBJ1-2	TGTGCCAGCAGCTTGTGGGGGACCTATGGCTACACCTTC	CASSLWGTYGYTF
NA	TRBD1	TRBV5-1	TRBJ1-1	TGCGCCAGCAGCTCCGGACAGGGGGCTGGAAACACTGAAGCTTTCTTT	CASSSGQGAGNTEAFF
NA	TRBD1	TRBV18	TRBJ1-5	TGTGCCAGCTCACCCGACAGGGAAATTAGCACCCAGCATTTT	CASSPDREISTQHF
NA	TRBD1	TRBV5-4	TRBJ2-2	TGTGCCAGCAGCTTCGGGACAGGGACCACCGGGGAGCTGTTTTTT	CASSFGTGTTGELFF
NA	NA	TRBV2	TRBJ2-6	TGTGCCGGCAAGGGGGTTACCGGGGCCAACGTCCTGACTTTC	CAGKGVTGANVLTF
once	NA	TRBV2	TRBJ2-3	TGTGCCAGCGGGGACTTTCAGCTCTCCACGGAGAATACGCAGTATTTT	CASGDFQLSTENTQYF
few	TRBD1	TRBV5-4	TRBJ2-7	TGTGCCAGCAGCTTAATAGGGGGCGATAGCTCCTACGAGCAGTACTTC	CASSLIGGDSSYEQYF
NA	NA	TRBV3-1	TRBJ2-7	TGTGCCAGCAGCCTACGGAGTGGGTCCTACGAGCAGTACTTC	CASSLRSGSYEQYF